These 6 T cell receptor beta chains share one sample of origin, sequenced in a study of beta chain features in type 1 diabetes. What was sequenced were expressed TCRB transcripts, since all of the isolated RNA had been reverse transcribed. The data were produced by immunoSEQ multiplex PCR, yet TCRdb's version contains in-frame clones alone and is incomplete. The profile shows approximately 380,000 clones, around 15% of them singletons. The sample was naive CD4+ T cells from blood. The receptors here all came from a woman aged 18-29 years in good health.

This clone was found a few times. The rearrangement links TRBV19 to TRBJ2-4, with 7 bases identical to TRBD1. CDR3 length: 14 amino acids. Losses at the gene ends were 5 bases for V and 1 base for J; bases not matched to a gene: 2. CDR1 LNHDA and CDR2 SQIVND come from the germline V gene (reference sequence). This chain's CDR3 is CASSADRAKNIQYF. DNA for the CDR3: TGTGCCAGTAGTGCGGACAGGGCCAAAAACATTCAGTACTTC.

On this clone: Mismatch with germline at one junction end may stem from a read error. For the CDR3, the DNA is TGTGCCAGCAGCCGACCCGGGACAGGGGCTAGCTTC. Its translation: CASSRPGTGASF. This chain links TRBV7-9 with TRBJ2-7, with 10 bases lining up with TRBD1. Germline CDR1 SEHNR, CDR2 FQNEAQ (reference sequence). The CDR3 totals 12 residues.

The chain recombines TRBV9 with TRBJ2-7; D may be TRBD2 (5 bases). The CDR3 is made up of 16 amino acids. The V end lost 3 bases, the J end lost 3 bases, and 19 bases lay between the germline ends. Germline lookup yields CDR1 SGDLS and CDR2 YYNGEE. CDR3 coding DNA: TGTGCCAGCAGCGAAGGCCCACTAGGCAGAGTCTACGAGCAGTACTTC. Encoded protein: CASSEGPLGRVYEQYF.

This clone was seen a handful of times. The chain uses TRBV7-9 and TRBJ1-1, with D possibly TRBD1 on 5 matching bases. With 4 bases removed from V and 1 base from J, the gap between germline ends came to 13 bases. CDR1 and CDR2 from the germline V gene are SEHNR and FQNEAQ (reference sequence). The CDR3 loop spans 15 amino acids. The CDR3 DNA reads TGTGCCAGCAGCTACCCCAGGGTTGGGAACACTGAAGCTTTCTTT. It is translated as CASSYPRVGNTEAFF.

This clone was counted only a few times. The chain is built from TRBV30 and TRBJ1-1; TRBD1 might be the D (6 bases). The V end was cut by 5 bases, the J end by 4 bases, with 14 bases between. This CDR3 has 13 amino acids. Germline assignment: CDR1 GTSNPN and CDR2 SVGIG (reference sequence). The CDR3 DNA reads TGTGCCTGGGATGCCGTGGGGGCCACTGAAGCTTTCTTT. Protein product: CAWDAVGATEAFF.

The chain has TRBV9 and TRBJ2-2; TRBD2 aligns across 12 bases. From germline, CDR1 is SGDLS and CDR2 YYNGEE. This CDR3 region has 15 residues. V trimming: 2 bases; J trimming: 6 bases; junction bases outside the gene matches: 2. CDR3 region: CASSVTSGSPGELFF. DNA of the CDR3: TGTGCCAGCAGCGTGACTAGCGGGAGTCCCGGGGAGCTGTTTTTT.